A single sample is the source of the 21 T cell receptor beta chains below, sequenced in a study of cytomegalovirus exposure and HLA in healthy donors. With 60 Vbeta and 13 Jbeta primers, the PCR was carried out. Clones were read by immunoSEQ multiplex PCR, and TCRdb kept only the in-frame ones, dropping some. The profile shows about 190,000 clones, 70% to 80% of them singletons. Sequenced sample: PBMCs. The receptors come from a woman between 50 and 59 years old in good health and CMV-seronegative.

The gene calls are TRBV4-1 and TRBJ2-7; D possibly corresponds to TRBD2 (6 bases). The germline V gene encodes CDR1 MGHRA and CDR2 YSYEKL. Trimming cost V 4 bases and J 1 base, with 14 bases left between them. The CDR3 covers 15 residues. The CDR3 reads CASSPGRARSYEQYF. As DNA, the CDR3 is TGCGCCAGCAGCCCCGGGAGAGCGAGATCCTACGAGCAGTACTTC.

This clone showed up just once. The chain links TRBV7-2 to TRBJ1-3; a possible D gene is TRBD1 (5 bases). CDR3 length: 17 amino acids. Trimming left V 1 base short and J 2 bases short, with 15 bases between. The germline CDR1 and CDR2 sequences are SGHTA and FQGNSA. As DNA, the CDR3 is TGTGCCAGCAGCTTAGAGACAGAACCATCCACTGGAAACACCATATATTTT. Translation gives CASSLETEPSTGNTIYF. Together with reference TRBV7-2 and TRBJ1-3, the CDR3 gives the full variable domain: GAGVSQSPSNKVTEKGKDVELRCDPISGHTALYWYRQSLGQGLEFLIYFQGNSAPDKSGLPSDRFSAERTGGSVSTLTIQRTQQEDSAVYLCASSLETEPSTGNTIYFGEGSWLTVV.

The rearrangement links TRBV11-2 to TRBJ2-5; 13 bases are a match to TRBD2. With 1 base clipped from V and 1 base from J, the junction kept 0 bases outside the gene matches. Germline-derived CDR1 and CDR2 are SGHAT and FQNNGV. This CDR3 is 16 amino acids long. CDR3 sequence (DNA): TGTGCCAGCAGCTTAGGACTAGCGGGGGGCCAAGAGACCCAGTACTTC. It is translated as CASSLGLAGGQETQYF.

In DNA, the CDR3 is TGTGCCAGCAGCTCGGACAGGGGACTCTACAATGAGCAGTTCTTC. It specifies CASSSDRGLYNEQFF. The V call is TRBV7-2, the J call TRBJ2-1; 9 bases fit TRBD1. V lost 4 bases and J lost 3; bases outside the gene matches: 4. Germline assignment: CDR1 SGHTA and CDR2 FQGNSA. CDR3 length: 15 amino acids.

J is TRBJ1-4 and V is TRBV6-1, with a possible D match to TRBD1 (6 bases). Trimming cost V 4 bases and J 8 bases, with 14 bases left between them. Germline V gene lookup returns CDR1 MNHNS and CDR2 SASEGT. This CDR3 has 14 amino acids. As DNA, the CDR3 is TGTGCCAGCAGTGGGGGGGGGCACGCGGAAAAACTGTTTTTT. Protein product: CASSGGGHAEKLFF.

This chain links TRBV27 with TRBJ2-7; TRBD2 is a possible D gene (5 bases). CDR1 and CDR2 (germline): MNHEY, SMNVEV (reference sequence). The CDR3 contains 12 residues. V lost 5 bases and J lost 5, with 10 bases in between. The CDR3 coding sequence is TGTGCCAGCAGTCCCACCGGGAACGAGCAGTACTTC. As protein: CASSPTGNEQYF.

V usage is TRBV6-6 and J usage is TRBJ2-7; maybe TRBD2 (6 bases). The CDR3 length is 11 residues. The germline V gene encodes CDR1 MNHNY and CDR2 SVGAGI (reference sequence). Trimming cost V 5 bases and J 7 bases, with 9 bases left between them. The CDR3, as DNA: TGTGCCAGCAGTCCCGCGGGGGAGCAGTACTTC. Amino acids: CASSPAGEQYF.

The rearrangement joins TRBV6-6 to TRBJ1-1; a weak D match, TRBD1 (5 bases). The germline CDR1 and CDR2 sequences are MNHNY and SVGAGI (reference sequence). The CDR3 contains 12 residues. V was clipped by 2 bases and J by 9 bases, with 10 bases between them. The CDR3 protein is CASSYGAEKAFF. CDR3 coding DNA: TGTGCCAGCAGTTACGGGGCCGAAAAAGCTTTCTTT.

The CDR3 DNA sequence: TGTGCCAGCAGTTGGAGGGGCGCTGGAAACACCATATATTTT. This translates into CASSWRGAGNTIYF. The J gene is TRBJ1-3, the V gene TRBV6-5, with D perhaps TRBD1 (5 bases). V gave up 4 bases and J gave up 2 bases, with 9 bases separating them. CDR1 is MNHEY, CDR2 SVGAGI, per germline. There are 14 residues in the CDR3.

This clone has just one count. The genes are TRBV5-1 and TRBJ1-6, with unresolved D. Germline lookup yields CDR1 SGHRS and CDR2 YFSETQ. The CDR3 is made up of 15 amino acids. V gave up 0 bases and J gave up 8 bases, with 12 bases separating them. The CDR3 is CASSLAQSKYSPLHF. CDR3 sequence (DNA): TGCGCCAGCAGCTTGGCACAGAGCAAATATTCACCCCTCCACTTT.

This clone was detected once. This CDR3 reads CASSPREASLGPQHF. The CDR3 nucleotides read TGCGCCAGCAGCCCCCGCGAGGCTTCTCTAGGCCCCCAGCATTTT. The chain recombines TRBV5-1 with TRBJ1-5, with D uncertain. V lost 4 bases and J lost 10, with 21 bases in between. Germline CDR1 is SGHRS and CDR2 is YFSETQ. CDR3 size: 15 residues.

This chain uses TRBV27 with TRBJ1-5; TRBD1 aligns across 7 bases. CDR3 size: 15 residues. The V gene's germline CDR1 is MNHEY and CDR2 SMNVEV (reference sequence). V was clipped by 6 bases and J by 3 bases; unmatched bases: 8. CDR3 sequence: CASSPDRAPNQPQHF. The CDR3, as DNA: TGTGCCAGCAGCCCAGACAGGGCCCCCAATCAGCCCCAGCATTTT.

In the case of this clone: Germline is not matched at one junction end, which may reflect a read error. The chain combines TRBV6-5 with TRBJ2-7; 7 bases line up with TRBD2. The CDR3 sequence is 14 residues long. Per the germline V gene, CDR1 is MNHEY and CDR2 is SVGAGI. This chain's CDR3 is CASSPGPGGYEQCF. The CDR3 nucleotides read TGTGCCAGCAGTCCCGGGCCCGGGGGGTACGAGCAGTGCTTC.

The chain joins TRBV5-6 to TRBJ1-2; TRBD1 might be the D (6 bases). This CDR3 region has 15 residues. Germline CDR1 SGHDT, CDR2 YYEEEE. Trimming removed 1 base from V and 8 bases from J, with 18 bases in between. CDR3 bases: TGTGCCAGCAGCTTGTCCCGTAGACAGGCCCAGGGCTACACCTTC. Its translation is CASSLSRRQAQGYTF. The full variable domain, with the rest looked up from reference TRBV5-6 and TRBJ1-2, is DAGVTQSPTHLIKTRGQQVTLRCSPKSGHDTVSWYQQALGQGPQFIFQYYEEEERQRGNFPDRFSGHQFPNYSSELNVNALLLGDSALYLCASSLSRRQAQGYTFGSGTRLTVV.

The V gene is TRBV7-9, the J gene TRBJ2-1; D is uncertain. The germline CDR1 and CDR2 sequences are SEHNR and FQNEAQ (reference sequence). Trimming took off 1 base at V and 8 bases at J, with 12 bases between the two ends. CDR3 length: 14 residues. CDR3 amino acids: CASSLVPKYDEQFF. DNA for the CDR3: TGTGCCAGCAGCTTAGTTCCTAAATACGATGAGCAGTTCTTC.

This chain links TRBV6-5 with TRBJ1-5; 10 bases line up with TRBD1. Germline CDR1 reads MNHEY; CDR2 reads SVGAGI. J lost 3 bases, V lost 4 bases, and 3 bases had no gene match. The CDR3 extends over 15 amino acids. The DNA for the CDR3 is TGTGCCAGCAGTTCGGGACAGGGGAACAATCAGCCCCAGCATTTT. This sequence encodes CASSSGQGNNQPQHF.

This rearrangement joins TRBV9 to TRBJ2-7; D possibly corresponds to TRBD2 (6 bases). CDR3 length: 15 amino acids. V was trimmed by 3 bases and J by 2 bases, leaving 15 bases between them. The germline V gene encodes CDR1 SGDLS and CDR2 YYNGEE. The CDR3 DNA is TGTGCCAGCAGCGGTGGGGTAGCGGTCACCTACGAGCAGTACTTC. Protein sequence: CASSGGVAVTYEQYF.

The sample holds a few counts of this clone. The chain has TRBV15 and TRBJ2-7, with D perhaps matching TRBD1 (5 bases). Trimming took off 0 bases at V and 3 bases at J, with 12 bases between the two ends. CDR1 LNHNV and CDR2 YYDKDF come from the germline V gene (reference sequence). The CDR3 has 15 amino acids. As DNA, the CDR3 is TGTGCCACCAGCAGAGATCACAGGATGATCTACGAGCAGTACTTC. Amino acid sequence: CATSRDHRMIYEQYF.

This chain links TRBV28 with TRBJ1-5; maybe TRBD1 (5 bases). CDR1 is MDHEN, CDR2 SYDVKM, per germline. V lost 7 bases and J lost 6, with 16 bases in between. The CDR3 extends over 14 amino acids. The CDR3 nucleotides read TGTGCCAGCACTTTGCAGGGAAAGGGTCAGCCCCAGCATTTT. Amino acid sequence: CASTLQGKGQPQHF.

This rearrangement joins TRBV6-6 to TRBJ1-1; 9 nucleotides match TRBD1. CDR1 and CDR2 from the germline V gene are MNHNY and SVGAGI (reference sequence). Trimming at V came to 0 bases and at J to 3 bases, leaving 5 bases not matched to a gene. This CDR3 is built from 16 residues. The DNA for the CDR3 is TGTGCCAGCAGTTACTCCCAACAGGGGGCGGACACTGAAGCTTTCTTT. It specifies CASSYSQQGADTEAFF.

The J gene is TRBJ2-3, the V gene TRBV5-6, with D perhaps given as TRBD1 or TRBD2 (5 bases each). Germline V gives CDR1 SGHDT, CDR2 YYEEEE. V was trimmed by 4 bases and J by 7 bases, leaving 22 bases between them. The CDR3 sequence is 16 residues long. The chain's CDR3 is CASSLGPLGNPNTQYF. The CDR3 nucleotides are TGTGCCAGCAGCCTGGGACCACTAGGTAACCCGAATACGCAGTATTTT.